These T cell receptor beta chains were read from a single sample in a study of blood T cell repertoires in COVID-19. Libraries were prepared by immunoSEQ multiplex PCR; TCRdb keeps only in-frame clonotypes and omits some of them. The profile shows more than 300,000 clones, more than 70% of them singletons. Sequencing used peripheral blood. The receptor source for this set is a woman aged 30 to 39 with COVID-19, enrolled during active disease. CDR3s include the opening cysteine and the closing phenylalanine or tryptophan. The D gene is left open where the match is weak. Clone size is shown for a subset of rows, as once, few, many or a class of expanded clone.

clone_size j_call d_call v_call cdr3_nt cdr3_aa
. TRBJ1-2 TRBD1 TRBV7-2 TGTGCCAGCAGCTTTTACCCCCGACAGGGGTATGGGAACTATGGCTACACCTTC CASSFYPRQGYGNYGYTF
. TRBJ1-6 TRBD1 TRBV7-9 TGTGCCAGCAGCTTAACAACCGGGACAGGGAATAATTCACCCCTCCACTTT CASSLTTGTGNNSPLHF
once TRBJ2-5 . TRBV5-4 TGTGCCAGCAGCTTAGGGTCCGGGAAGACCCAGTACTTC CASSLGSGKTQYF
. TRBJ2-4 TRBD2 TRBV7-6 TGTGCCAGCAGCTCTGGACTAGCGGGAGATCCCAAAAACATTCAGTACTTC CASSSGLAGDPKNIQYF
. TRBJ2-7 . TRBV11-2 TGTGCCAGCAGCCTTCGTCGAGCCTCCTACGAGCAGTACTTC CASSLRRASYEQYF
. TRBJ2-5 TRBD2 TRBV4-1 TGCGCCAGCAGCCAAATCAGCGGGAGTCCCGGGGAGACCCAGTACTTC CASSQISGSPGETQYF
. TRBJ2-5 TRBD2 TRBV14 TGTGCCAGCAGCCAACTAGCGGGAGTCGGGGGAGAGACCCAGTACTTC CASSQLAGVGGETQYF
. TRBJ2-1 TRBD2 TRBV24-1 TGTGCCACCAGTGCGTTGAGCGGGAGCGATGAGCAGTTCTTC CATSALSGSDEQFF
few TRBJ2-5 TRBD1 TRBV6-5 TGTGCCAGCACCCGAAGGGGACAGGGTGGTGAGACCCAGTACTTC CASTRRGQGGETQYF
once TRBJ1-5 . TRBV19 TGTGCCAGTAGTATAATAGAGGAGGGCAATCAGCCCCAGCATTTT CASSIIEEGNQPQHF
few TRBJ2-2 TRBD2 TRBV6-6 TGTGCCAGCAGTCGGACAGATCCAGCGGGAGTCCTCCCCGGGGAGCTGTTTTTT CASSRTDPAGVLPGELFF
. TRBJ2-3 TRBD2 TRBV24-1 TGTGCCACCAGTAAACTAGCGGAGTCAGATACGCAGTATTTT CATSKLAESDTQYF
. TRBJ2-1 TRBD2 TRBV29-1 TGCAGCGTACACGGGACTAGCGGCTACAATGAGCAGTTCTTC CSVHGTSGYNEQFF
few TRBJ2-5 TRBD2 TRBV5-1 TGCGCCAGCAGCTTGAGACTAGCGGGAGGGCAAGAGACCCAGTACTTC CASSLRLAGGQETQYF
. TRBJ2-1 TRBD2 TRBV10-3 TGTGCCATCAGTGAGGGTCCTAGCGGGAGAATAGACGGGTCCTACAATGAGCAGTTCTTC CAISEGPSGRIDGSYNEQFF
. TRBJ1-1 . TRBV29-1 TGCAGCGCTGGGGGGGGTGAAGCTTTCTTT CSAGGGEAFF
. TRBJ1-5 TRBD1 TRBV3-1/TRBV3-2 TGTGCCAGCAGCCCCTCGGGACAGAACAATCAGCCCCAGCATTTT CASSPSGQNNQPQHF
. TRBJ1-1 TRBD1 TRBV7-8 TGTGCCAGCAGCCCGAGGACAGGGCAGTTTGGGAACACTGAAGCTTTCTTT CASSPRTGQFGNTEAFF
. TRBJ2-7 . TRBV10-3 TGTGCCATCAGTAGGGACACCACGCTCGAGCAGTACTTC CAISRDTTLEQYF
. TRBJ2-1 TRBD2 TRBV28 TGTGCCAGCAGCCCCAGGACTAGCGGGAGGGGCTACAATGAGCAGTTCTTC CASSPRTSGRGYNEQFF
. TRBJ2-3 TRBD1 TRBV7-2 TGTGCCAGCAGCTTACGGACAGGGGGAGATACGCAGTATTTT CASSLRTGGDTQYF
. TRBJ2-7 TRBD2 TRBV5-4 TGTGCCAGCAGCCCACCAGCGGGAGAAGTCTACGAGCAGTACTTC CASSPPAGEVYEQYF
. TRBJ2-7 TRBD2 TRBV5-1 TGCGCCAGCAGCCTTAAAGCGGGAAACCCCTACGAGCAGTACTTC CASSLKAGNPYEQYF
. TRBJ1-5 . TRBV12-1 TGTGCCAGCAGCTTTGGGGGACAGGGGACCCCTTCAGAGCCCCAGCATTTT CASSFGGQGTPSEPQHF
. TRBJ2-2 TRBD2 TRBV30 TGTGCCTGGAGTGTGGTGGCAGGACTAGCCACCGGGGAGCTGTTTTTT CAWSVVAGLATGELFF
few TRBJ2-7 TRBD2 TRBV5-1 TGCGCCAGCAGCCTGGGTGGGACTAGCGACTACGAGCAGTACTTC CASSLGGTSDYEQYF
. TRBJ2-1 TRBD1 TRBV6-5 TGTGCCACACAGGCAGGGGGTCAGGAGCAGTTCTTC CATQAGGQEQFF
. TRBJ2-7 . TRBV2 TGTGCCATCAAACAGGAGCAGTACTTC CAIKQEQYF
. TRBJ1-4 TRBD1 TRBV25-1 TGTGCCAGCAGTGAATTTGGAGGACAGGGGAATGAAAAACTGTTTTTT CASSEFGGQGNEKLFF
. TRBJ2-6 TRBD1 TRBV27 TGTGCCAGCAGTGGGGACAGGGCTGGGGCCAACGTCCTGACTTTC CASSGDRAGANVLTF
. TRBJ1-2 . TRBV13 TGTGCCAGCAGCTTAGGCCTCCAGATTGGCTACACCTTC CASSLGLQIGYTF
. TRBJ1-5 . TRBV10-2 TGCGCCAGCAGTGAAGGGGTAGGGTCTAATCAGCCCCAGCATTTT CASSEGVGSNQPQHF
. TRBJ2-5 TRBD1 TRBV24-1 TGTGCCACCAGTGATTCAGGACAGGGGGCACCTAAACAAGAGACCCAGTACTTC CATSDSGQGAPKQETQYF
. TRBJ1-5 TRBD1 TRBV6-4 TGTGCCAGCAGTGACCCAACCCTTGACAGGGGAGGCAATCAGCCCCAGCATTTT CASSDPTLDRGGNQPQHF
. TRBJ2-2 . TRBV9 TGTGCCAGCAGCGTAGTTAGCGGAGCGAACACCGGGGAGCTGTTTTTT CASSVVSGANTGELFF
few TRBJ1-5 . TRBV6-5 TGTGCCAGCAGCCATAGGCGAGGGAGAAATCAGCCCCAGCATTTT CASSHRRGRNQPQHF
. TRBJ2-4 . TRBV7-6 TGTGCCAGCAGCGCAGGAAGTAGCGGCCTCGGAAACATTCAGTACTTC CASSAGSSGLGNIQYF
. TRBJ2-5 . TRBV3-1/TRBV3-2 TGTGCCAGCAGCCCGTCAGAGGGGACCCAGTACTTC CASSPSEGTQYF
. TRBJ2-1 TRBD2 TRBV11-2 TGTGCCAGCAGCTCTCGACTAGCGGGAGAGTCCTACAATGAGCAGTTCTTC CASSSRLAGESYNEQFF
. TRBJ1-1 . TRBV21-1 TGTGCCAGCAGCAAAAACAGGGCAGGGGGGAGGATGGCCACTGAAGCTTTCTTT CASSKNRAGGRMATEAFF
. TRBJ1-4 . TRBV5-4 TGTGCCAGCAGCTTGGGACAACGGAATGAAAAACTGTTTTTT CASSLGQRNEKLFF
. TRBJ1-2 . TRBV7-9 TGTGCCAGCAGCTCACGACAGGAGCCGCTCTTC CASSSRQEPLF
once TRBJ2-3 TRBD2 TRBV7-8 TGTGCCAGCATTTCGACTAGCGGAACCGGAGCAGATACGCAGTATTTT CASISTSGTGADTQYF
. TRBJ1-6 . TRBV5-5 TGTGCCAGCAGCTTCTACGAGAGCTCCTATAATTCACCCCTCCACTTT CASSFYESSYNSPLHF
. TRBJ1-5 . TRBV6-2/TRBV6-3 TGTGCCAGCAGTTACTTGACAGGTAGTCAGCCCCAGCATTTT CASSYLTGSQPQHF
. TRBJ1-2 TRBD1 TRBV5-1 TGCGCCAGCAGCCCGAACAGGGGGCAAGGCTACACCTTC CASSPNRGQGYTF
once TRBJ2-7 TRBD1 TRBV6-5 TGTGCCAGCGGCAGACAGGGGACACCTTCCTACGAGCAGTACTTC CASGRQGTPSYEQYF
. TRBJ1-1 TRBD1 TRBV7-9 TGTGCCAGCAGCCGATGGACAGGGATGGACACTGAAGCTTTCTTT CASSRWTGMDTEAFF
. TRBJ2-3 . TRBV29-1 TGCAGCGTTGATGCGGCAGTTAATACGCAGTATTTT CSVDAAVNTQYF
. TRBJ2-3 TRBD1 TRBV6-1 TGTGCCAGCAGTGACAGGGGGCTCTATTTT CASSDRGLYF